A single sample gave rise to the 28 T cell receptor beta chains below, sequenced in a study of T cell changes during pregnancy in multiple sclerosis (dated by TCRdb to about 2019). The protocol used for the library was the immunoSEQ multiplex PCR assay. What TCRdb holds here is the immuneACCESS table cut down to in-frame rearrangements. Part of the clones is not present; checked against another copy, under half of the missing clones reflect an unresolved V gene, and the others are unexplained. The sample table shows some 80,000 clones, and 92% are seen once. The biggest ten clones account for 2.6% of the sample. Sequencing used peripheral blood, obtained before pregnancy. Receptor source: a female donor with multiple sclerosis, enrolled in a pregnancy study.

The rearrangement links TRBV5-1 to TRBJ2-7; TRBD2 matches at 7 bases. Germline V CDR1 and CDR2: SGHRS, YFSETQ. The CDR3 is 13 residues long. After removal of 4 bases from V and 6 bases from J, the junction contained 7 bases not matched to a gene. CDR3 sequence reads: CASSTRGEGEQYF. CDR3 nucleotide sequence: TGCGCCAGCAGCACCCGTGGGGAGGGCGAGCAGTACTTC. The whole variable domain, remainder taken from reference TRBV5-1 and TRBJ2-7, is KAGVTQTPRYLIKTRGQQVTLSCSPISGHRSVSWYQQTPGQGLQFLFEYFSETQRNKGNFPGRFSGRQFSNSRSEMNVSTLELGDSALYLCASSTRGEGEQYFGPGTRLTVT.

The chain carries TRBV2 and TRBJ1-5; a possible D gene is TRBD1 (6 bases). There are 14 residues in the CDR3. Germline V gene data show CDR1 as SNHLY and CDR2 as FYNNEI. The V end was cut by 3 bases, the J end by 7 bases, with 13 bases between. The CDR3 reads CASSDSQGMQPQHF. CDR3 sequence (DNA): TGTGCCAGCAGTGATTCGCAGGGGATGCAGCCCCAGCATTTT.

The rearrangement uses TRBV7-9 and TRBJ2-5; maybe TRBD1 (5 bases). Germline V gene sequence: CDR1 SEHNR, CDR2 FQNEAQ (reference sequence). The CDR3 extends over 14 amino acids. With 5 bases removed from V and 1 base from J, the gap between germline ends came to 11 bases. CDR3 amino acids: CASSPDTIQETQYF. CDR3 nucleotide sequence: TGTGCCAGCAGCCCGGACACCATCCAAGAGACCCAGTACTTC.

The chain links TRBV19 to TRBJ2-5, with TRBD1 identical over 9 bases. Germline CDR1 is LNHDA and CDR2 is SQIVND (reference sequence). The CDR3 runs to 15 residues. The J segment lost 2 bases and the V segment lost 7 bases, leaving 8 bases of the junction unmatched. The CDR3 DNA reads TGTGCCAGTACCCCGGGACAGGGCCTACAAGAGACCCAGTACTTC. This gives the protein CASTPGQGLQETQYF.

The chain joins TRBV7-9 to TRBJ2-3, with D possibly being TRBD2 (5 bases). Trimming cost V 5 bases and J 0 bases, with 12 bases left between them. The CDR3 is 15 amino acids. Germline CDR1 reads SEHNR; CDR2 reads FQNEAQ (reference sequence). CDR3 coding DNA: TGTGCCAGCAGCCAAGGACTTATTAGCACAGATACGCAGTATTTT. This sequence encodes CASSQGLISTDTQYF.

This rearrangement joins TRBV6-6 to TRBJ2-5; no firm D call. V was trimmed by 7 bases and J by 1 base, leaving 13 bases between them. Germline V gene data show CDR1 as MNHNY and CDR2 as SVGAGI (reference sequence). The CDR3 is 14 residues long. The CDR3 here is CASTQLLTQETQYF. The CDR3 region has the DNA TGTGCCAGCACCCAACTCCTAACCCAAGAGACCCAGTACTTC.

In its sample, this clone was seen once. V and J are TRBV27 and TRBJ2-3; 9 bases agree with TRBD2. From germline, CDR1 is MNHEY and CDR2 SMNVEV (reference sequence). Unmatched junction bases numbered 9, after V lost 5 bases and J lost 6 bases. The CDR3 covers 15 residues. CDR3 amino acids: CASSRNSGSGDTQYF. The DNA of the CDR3 is TGTGCCAGCAGTCGAAATAGCGGGAGCGGTGATACGCAGTATTTT.

The J gene is TRBJ2-7, the V gene TRBV10-3; 8 bases fit TRBD2. V trimming: 3 bases; J trimming: 6 bases; junction bases outside the gene matches: 7. This CDR3 spans 14 amino acids. CDR1 and CDR2 (germline): ENHRY, SYGVKD. The CDR3 sequence is CAISDSGGGFEQYF. CDR3 coding DNA: TGTGCCATCAGTGATTCGGGGGGGGGATTCGAGCAGTACTTC.

The chain links TRBV19 to TRBJ1-1; D may be TRBD1 (6 bases). The germline V gene has CDR1 LNHDA and CDR2 SQIVND (reference sequence). The CDR3 sequence is 14 residues long. V was cut by 5 bases and J by 2 bases, with 12 bases left in between. CDR3 region: CASSHEDRNTEAFF. The CDR3 DNA reads as TGTGCCAGTAGTCACGAGGACAGAAACACTGAAGCTTTCTTT.

The genes are TRBV19 and TRBJ2-3; 8 bases are a match to TRBD1. Germline CDR1 LNHDA, CDR2 SQIVND (reference sequence). V shed 8 bases, J shed 3 bases, and the junction held 7 bases outside the gene matches. This CDR3 spans 14 amino acids. The CDR3 loop is CASSGDRRTDTQYF. In nucleotides, the CDR3 is TGTGCCAGTTCCGGGGACAGGAGGACAGATACGCAGTATTTT.

V is TRBV28 and J is TRBJ2-3; 12 bases match TRBD2. CDR1 is MDHEN and CDR2 is SYDVKM in the germline V gene. V lost 8 bases, J lost 4 bases, and 4 bases stayed unmatched. The CDR3 loop spans 14 amino acids. CDR3 nucleotides: TGTGCCAGCCTAGCGGGAGGGGAAGCAGATACGCAGTATTTT. Translated: CASLAGGEADTQYF.

The chain couples TRBV20-1 to TRBJ2-1; no clear D. The CDR3 covers 11 residues. The V and J ends lost 3 bases and 3 bases respectively, with 3 bases between them. Germline V lookup: CDR1 DFQATT, CDR2 SNEGSKA (reference sequence). CDR3 DNA sequence: TGCAGTGCTAGCGGCTACAATGAGCAGTTCTTC. Its protein product is CSASGYNEQFF.

The rearrangement uses TRBV19 and TRBJ2-5; 9 bases are a match to TRBD2. Unmatched junction bases numbered 9, after V lost 7 bases and J lost 3 bases. Germline V gives CDR1 LNHDA, CDR2 SQIVND (reference sequence). The CDR3 runs 15 residues. The CDR3 loop reads CASNPKGLAEETQYF. The CDR3 DNA is TGTGCCAGTAATCCCAAGGGACTAGCAGAAGAGACCCAGTACTTC.

This chain connects TRBV4-3 to TRBJ2-2; no clear D. The CDR3 extends over 15 amino acids. Per germline, CDR1 LGHNA and CDR2 YSLEER. V lost 5 bases and J lost 1, with 11 bases in between. CDR3 sequence reads: CASSDASGNTGELFF. The CDR3 region has the DNA TGCGCCAGCAGCGACGCTAGTGGGAACACCGGGGAGCTGTTTTTT.

The CDR3 sequence: CASSWGGGRTDIQYF. CDR3 nucleotides: TGTGCCAGCAGCTGGGGGGGCGGGAGGACGGACATTCAGTACTTC. The chain joins TRBV7-9 to TRBJ2-4; 8 positions match TRBD2. The germline CDR1 and CDR2 sequences are SEHNR and FQNEAQ (reference sequence). Trimming removed 4 bases from V and 8 bases from J; junction bases left unmatched: 10. The CDR3 sequence is 15 residues long.

The CDR3 DNA sequence: TGTGCCAGCAGGGCAAGCGGGGGCACAGATACGCAGTATTTT. It encodes CASRASGGTDTQYF. The rearrangement uses TRBV6-5 and TRBJ2-3; 7 bases fit TRBD2. Germline CDR1 MNHEY, CDR2 SVGAGI. V gave up 6 bases and J gave up 1 base; unmatched junction bases: 4. This CDR3 has 14 amino acids.

The chain joins TRBV6-1 to TRBJ2-2; TRBD1 might be the D (7 bases). Looked up from germline, CDR1 is MNHNS and CDR2 is SASEGT. Trimming left V 3 bases short and J 3 bases short, with 8 bases between. The CDR3 loop spans 14 amino acids. The CDR3 coding sequence is TGTGCCAGCAGTGACAGGGGGGACACCGGGGAGCTGTTTTTT. Translating gives CASSDRGDTGELFF.

This chain connects TRBV29-1 to TRBJ1-2; no reliable D call. Germline CDR1 SQVTM, CDR2 ANQGSEA. CDR3 size: 14 residues. V gave up 2 bases and J gave up 7 bases, with 17 bases separating them. The CDR3 region is CSVEHTGGQGGYTF. The CDR3 nucleotides are TGCAGCGTTGAACATACCGGCGGGCAAGGTGGCTACACCTTC.

This clone was detected only once. The genes are TRBV9 and TRBJ2-3; D perhaps matches TRBD2 (6 bases). CDR3 length equals 15 residues. Between the trimmed V and J ends, which lost 0 bases and 6 bases, there was a span of 14 bases. Germline V gene data show CDR1 as SGDLS and CDR2 as YYNGEE. The CDR3 sequence: CASSVELATTDTQYF. CDR3 nucleotides: TGTGCCAGCAGCGTAGAACTAGCCACAACGGATACGCAGTATTTT. The entire variable domain, with the rest obtained from reference TRBV9 and TRBJ2-3, is as follows: DSGVTQTPKHLITATGQRVTLRCSPRSGDLSVYWYQQSLDQGLQFLIQYYNGEERAKGNILERFSAQQFPDLHSELNLSSLELGDSALYFCASSVELATTDTQYFGPGTRLTVL.

This chain connects TRBV10-3 to TRBJ2-3, with 8 bases matching TRBD2. The CDR3 spans 15 residues. With 11 bases clipped from V and 1 base from J, the junction kept 11 bases outside the gene matches. Per the germline V gene, CDR1 is ENHRY and CDR2 is SYGVKD. CDR3 in amino acids: CAVKRELIGTDTQYF. The CDR3 bases are TGTGCCGTAAAGCGGGAGCTGATTGGCACAGATACGCAGTATTTT.

The chain has TRBV14 and TRBJ2-5; weak D call: TRBD2 (6 bases). The CDR3 has 15 amino acids. Trimming stripped 1 base from V and 7 bases from J, with 16 bases between. CDR1 is SGHDN, CDR2 FVKESK, per germline. The CDR3 is CASSQATGVGGTQYF. The CDR3 region has the DNA TGTGCCAGCAGCCAAGCTACGGGAGTAGGCGGGACCCAGTACTTC.

This chain joins TRBV5-4 and TRBJ2-1; perhaps TRBD2 as D (5 bases). This CDR3 has 15 amino acids. Germline CDR1 and CDR2: SGHNT and YYREEE (reference sequence). V was shortened by 4 bases and J by 7 bases, with 18 bases between the two germline ends. As DNA, the CDR3 is TGTGCCAGCAGCCAAGGACTCCGGAGATCGAATGAGCAGTTCTTC. Translated, it gives CASSQGLRRSNEQFF. The complete variable domain, with remaining parts taken from reference TRBV5-4 and TRBJ2-1, reads ETGVTQSPTHLIKTRGQQVTLRCSSQSGHNTVSWYQQALGQGPQFIFQYYREEENGRGNFPPRFSGLQFPNYSSELNVNALELDDSALYLCASSQGLRRSNEQFFGPGTRLTVL.

The genes are TRBV4-2 and TRBJ2-1, with 12 nucleotides matching TRBD2. The CDR3 has 16 residues. J lost 3 bases, V lost 3 bases, and 3 bases had no gene match. CDR1 is LGHNA, CDR2 YNFKEQ, per germline. CDR3: CASSQTLAGGYNEQFF. The CDR3 coding sequence is TGTGCCAGCAGCCAGACACTAGCGGGGGGCTACAATGAGCAGTTCTTC.

This clone showed up just a few times. The CDR3 DNA follows: TGTGCCAGCAGCTTAGGGACAGGGGGGGCTTTCTTT. Translated, it gives CASSLGTGGAFF. The chain couples TRBV11-2 to TRBJ1-1; the match to TRBD1 covers 10 bases. Germline V gives CDR1 SGHAT, CDR2 FQNNGV. Losses at the gene ends were 1 base for V and 11 bases for J; bases not matched to a gene: 1. CDR3 length: 12 residues.

In this sample, this clone turned up once. The CDR3 here is CASSLYRVMTRDEQFF. The CDR3 nucleotides read TGTGCCAGCAGCTTATATAGGGTGATGACGAGGGATGAGCAGTTCTTC. The chain carries TRBV5-4 and TRBJ2-1; a possible D gene is TRBD2 (5 bases). Trimming took 2 bases from V and 8 from J, leaving 20 bases between them. The CDR3 covers 16 residues. CDR1 SGHNT and CDR2 YYREEE come from the germline V gene (reference sequence).

The J gene is TRBJ1-1, the V gene TRBV2; tentatively, D is TRBD1 (5 bases). V lost 4 bases and J 4 bases, leaving 19 bases between the germline ends. Germline CDR1 reads SNHLY; CDR2 reads FYNNEI. The CDR3 is made up of 16 amino acids. The CDR3 region has the DNA TGTGCCAGCAGTGTACTGGGCAGGGCTGGGTCCACTGAAGCTTTCTTT. Translation gives CASSVLGRAGSTEAFF. Supplemented by reference TRBV2 and TRBJ1-1, the full variable domain reads EPEVTQTPSHQVTQMGQEVILRCVPISNHLYFYWYRQILGQKVEFLVSFYNNEISEKSEIFDDQFSVERPDGSNFTLKIRSTKLEDSAMYFCASSVLGRAGSTEAFFGQGTRLTVV.

The rearrangement uses TRBV28 and TRBJ2-1, with 8 bases fitting TRBD2. Germline V gives CDR1 MDHEN, CDR2 SYDVKM. The CDR3 length is 16 residues. V lost 2 bases, J lost 2 bases, and 5 bases stayed unmatched. CDR3 residues: CASSLRREVPYNEQFF. CDR3 coding DNA: TGTGCCAGCAGTTTAAGGCGGGAGGTCCCCTACAATGAGCAGTTCTTC.

This clone was picked up one time. The chain is built from TRBV5-4 and TRBJ2-7, with 10 bases aligning to TRBD2. The V gene end was trimmed by 4 bases and the J gene end by 2 bases; junction bases not matched to a gene: 12. This CDR3 is built from 17 residues. The germline V gene has CDR1 SGHNT and CDR2 YYREEE (reference sequence). In DNA, the CDR3 is TGTGCCAGCAGCCATTCTCTCACTAGCGGGGCTCCCTACGAGCAGTACTTC. This gives the protein CASSHSLTSGAPYEQYF. The entire variable domain, with the rest obtained from reference TRBV5-4 and TRBJ2-7, is as follows: ETGVTQSPTHLIKTRGQQVTLRCSSQSGHNTVSWYQQALGQGPQFIFQYYREEENGRGNFPPRFSGLQFPNYSSELNVNALELDDSALYLCASSHSLTSGAPYEQYFGPGTRLTVT.